A single TCR beta chain is shown here with its context. Its target antigen remains unknown. No much larger clone exists at a distance of one base, and base qualities are not known. During the collection period, no immune events, such as infections, were documented for the healthy donors. To calibrate time-dependent variance in a beta-binomial model of T-cell clone differential abundance, blood repertoires from healthy donors were used as a training cohort. The training cohort was composed of 10 or so healthy donors, 3 female and 7 male. On average the donors were around 45 years old, and their ages spanned about 29 to 64 years. Obtained from a commercial supplier, whole blood was collected from each healthy donor at three time points set around two weeks apart. Genomic DNA was extracted from unsorted whole blood for immunosequencing. The immunoSEQ Assay, which relies on bias-controlled multiplex PCR amplification of genomic DNA, was used to profile TCRbeta CDR3 regions. Concerning the study's data processing: The absolute abundance of each unique TCRbeta CDR3 region was quantified after sequences were collapsed and filtered. Differential abundance was assessed using a binomial (Fisher-equivalent) model and a beta-binomial model in which time-dependent variance fitted from healthy donors was added. Clones with fewer than 5 combined templates were excluded, and clones with Benjamini-Hochberg FDR below 0.01 were called differentially abundant. In the beta-binomial model, variance was expressed as a function of the total template count across the two samples, in the form v = (b*log(k)+a)^2. The table comes from immuneACCESS by way of TCRdb, which keeps in-frame sequences with V and J called. Part of the clones is missing from these tables; in studies checked, under half for an unresolved V gene and the rest for unknown reasons. Clone size and V and J calls were adopted from that table, with D and trimming inferred from the DNA. The table for this sample lists about 120,000 clones; approximately 84% of them were counted only once. The top ten constitute approximately 3% of the sample.

This record comes from a study of identifying expanded T cells in peripheral blood (dated by TCRdb to between 2018 and 2021). Regarding the study in general: Technical replicates were generated by sequencing separate aliquots of the same genomic DNA pool, with four replicates compared pairwise. What the work shows at the level of the full study, not this receptor alone: Both the number of clones called differentially abundant and the false-positive rate were significantly reduced by the beta-binomial model across all healthy-donor time intervals. The authors expected biological variance in healthy repertoires might increase further over much longer intervals such as months to years. Across all healthy donors, variance in clone template counts between roughly 2-week samples was found to increase significantly with total template count. The binomial model flagged around 1.2 differentially abundant clones between technical replicates but 15 to 17 over around two weeks and 19 to 20 over four weeks.

The clonotype originates from a person aged 18-69 years in good health. The source material was blood.

The DNA sequence is as follows: TGTGCCAGCAGTTACGGGTCCCTCGCCTACGAGCAGTACTTC. This yields the protein CASSYGSLAYEQYF. The sequence joins TRBV6-6 to TRBJ2-7, with no confident D gene call. The germline V gene (reference sequence) sets CDR1 to MNHNY and CDR2 to SVGAGI. V is cut by 2 bases and J by 2 bases, and the space between the germline ends is 10 bases. Counted from cysteine to phenylalanine, this CDR3 has 14 amino acids. Only CDR3 DNA remains: 42 bases, in frame from the first base.